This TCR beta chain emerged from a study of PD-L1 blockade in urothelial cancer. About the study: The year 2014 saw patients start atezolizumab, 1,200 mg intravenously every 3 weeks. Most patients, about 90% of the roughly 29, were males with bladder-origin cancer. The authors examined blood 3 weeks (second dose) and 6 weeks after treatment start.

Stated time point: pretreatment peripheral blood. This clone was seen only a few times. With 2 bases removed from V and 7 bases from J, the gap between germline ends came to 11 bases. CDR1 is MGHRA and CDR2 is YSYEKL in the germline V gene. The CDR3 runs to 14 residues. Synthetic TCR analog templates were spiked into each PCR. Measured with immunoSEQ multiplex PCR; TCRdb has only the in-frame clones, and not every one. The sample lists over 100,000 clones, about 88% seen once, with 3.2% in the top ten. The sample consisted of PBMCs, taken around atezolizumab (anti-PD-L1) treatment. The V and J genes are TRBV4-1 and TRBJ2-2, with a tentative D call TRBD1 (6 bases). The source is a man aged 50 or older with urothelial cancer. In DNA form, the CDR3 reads TGCGCCAGCAGCCAACCAGGGGCGGGCGGGGAGCTGTTTTTT. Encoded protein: CASSQPGAGGELFF.